The next 17 T cell receptor beta chains were all read from a single sample in a study of blood T cell repertoires in COVID-19. Sequencing used immunoSEQ multiplex PCR; TCRdb keeps in-frame clones, though not all of them. The sample lists about 120,000 clones, almost 85% seen once, with approximately 7.6% in the top ten. Specimen: peripheral blood. The origin of the receptors is an older man with active or convalescent COVID-19.

The chain recombines TRBV7-9 with TRBJ2-3, with D possibly being TRBD1 (7 bases). The CDR3 is made up of 16 amino acids. In germline, CDR1 is SEHNR, CDR2 FQNEAQ (reference sequence). V was clipped by 5 bases and J by 1 base, with 16 bases between them. CDR3 sequence reads: CASSPPRGAGTDTQYF. Written as DNA, the CDR3 is TGTGCCAGCAGCCCGCCCAGGGGGGCCGGCACAGATACGCAGTATTTT.

The CDR3 DNA is TGTGCCAGCAGCCCGGGACAGGGGGCTTATGGCTACACCTTC. It encodes CASSPGQGAYGYTF. The chain recombines TRBV11-2 with TRBJ1-2, with 12 bases that match TRBD1. This CDR3 region has 14 residues. The trim removed 5 bases at V and 5 bases at J, leaving 3 bases unmatched. Germline V lookup: CDR1 SGHAT, CDR2 FQNNGV.

The chain couples TRBV5-4 to TRBJ1-1; 11 bases are a match to TRBD1. Germline loops: CDR1 SGHNT, CDR2 YYREEE (reference sequence). After removal of 3 bases from V and 5 bases from J, the junction contained 15 bases not matched to a gene. This CDR3 comprises 18 residues. DNA for the CDR3: TGTGCCAGCAGCTCACGAGGCGGGACAGGGGGGTTTGAGACTGAAGCTTTCTTT. This sequence encodes CASSSRGGTGGFETEAFF.

The chain links TRBV3-1 (or the pseudogene TRBV3-2) to TRBJ1-6, with TRBD1 as a possible D gene (5 bases). The CDR3 extends over 14 amino acids. Trimming pared 0 bases from V and 14 bases from J, leaving 14 bases between. The V gene's germline CDR1 is LGHDT and CDR2 YNNKEL (reference sequence). The CDR3 coding sequence is TGTGCCAGCAGCCAAGATCCGGGGGTAGGGTCCCTCCACTTT. Its translation is CASSQDPGVGSLHF.

This clone was seen a few times. This chain connects TRBV6-5 to TRBJ2-3; 7 positions agree with TRBD1. J lost 2 bases, V lost 5 bases, and 7 bases had no gene match. The CDR3 loop spans 15 amino acids. The germline CDR1 and CDR2 sequences are MNHEY and SVGAGI. CDR3 in DNA: TGTGCCAGCAGTCCGGGACAGTCGCTCACAGATACGCAGTATTTT. Its protein is CASSPGQSLTDTQYF.

This clone is a singleton in its sample. This chain links TRBV10-2 with TRBJ2-4; TRBD2 aligns across 10 bases. Germline loops: CDR1 WSHSY, CDR2 SAAADI. The CDR3 sequence is 14 residues long. V shed 4 bases and J 6 bases; nucleotides not matched to a gene: 3. CDR3 protein: CASSVTSGINIQYF. The DNA of the CDR3 is TGCGCCAGCAGTGTAACTAGCGGGATAAACATTCAGTACTTC.

The sample holds one count of this clone. The V and J genes are TRBV20-1 and TRBJ2-1; D ambiguous. Germline V CDR1 and CDR2: DFQATT, SNEGSKA (reference sequence). CDR3 size: 11 residues. The CDR3 DNA reads as TGCAGCCCCAGCGCCTACAATGAGCAGTTCTTC. Amino acid sequence: CSPSAYNEQFF.

This clone was observed once. The chain links TRBV11-1 to TRBJ2-7, with 10 bases identical to TRBD1. V lost 5 bases, J lost 2 bases, and 6 bases stayed unmatched. Looked up from germline, CDR1 is SGHAT and CDR2 is FQDESV (reference sequence). This CDR3 spans 15 amino acids. CDR3 protein: CASSPRDRGPYEQYF. DNA for the CDR3: TGTGCCAGCAGCCCCCGGGACAGGGGTCCCTACGAGCAGTACTTC.

About this clone: The sample has other DNA sequences that encode this CDR3 too. The chain employs TRBV27 and TRBJ1-2; tentative D call: TRBD1 (5 bases). The germline gives CDR1 MNHEY, CDR2 SMNVEV (reference sequence). Between the trimmed V and J ends, which lost 2 bases and 6 bases, there was a span of 7 bases. CDR3 size: 12 residues. Written as DNA, the CDR3 is TGTGCCAGCAGTTTACGGGGGAATGGCTACACCTTC. It is translated as CASSLRGNGYTF.

The V call is TRBV5-1, the J call TRBJ2-1; D not resolved. The V end lost 1 base, the J end lost 1 base, and 9 bases lay between the germline ends. The germline V gene has CDR1 SGHRS and CDR2 YFSETQ. This CDR3 contains 15 residues. In nucleotides, the CDR3 is TGCGCCAGCAGCTTGACTCTAGGATCCTACAATGAGCAGTTCTTC. Its protein product is CASSLTLGSYNEQFF.

Comments on this clone: At the DNA level, this CDR3 is encoded by other sequences in the same sample as well. CDR3 in DNA: TGTGCCACCAGCCGAACGGGAGGACCAGGGAATGAGCAGTTCTTC. Encoded protein: CATSRTGGPGNEQFF. The chain recombines TRBV15 with TRBJ2-1; 7 bases are shared with TRBD2. The CDR3 runs 15 residues. After removal of 5 bases from V and 7 bases from J, the junction contained 11 bases not matched to a gene. Germline V gene data show CDR1 as LNHNV and CDR2 as YYDKDF (reference sequence).

The V gene is TRBV27, the J gene TRBJ1-6, with a tentative D call TRBD1 (5 bases). This CDR3 comprises 15 residues. V gave up 4 bases and J gave up 0 bases, with 7 bases separating them. CDR1 is MNHEY, CDR2 SMNVEV, per germline (reference sequence). CDR3 coding DNA: TGTGCCAGCAGTTCAGACAGCTCCTATAATTCACCCCTCCACTTT. It translates to CASSSDSSYNSPLHF.

The chain uses TRBV7-9 and TRBJ2-4; possibly TRBD2 for D (5 bases). Germline V gene data show CDR1 as SEHNR and CDR2 as FQNEAQ (reference sequence). Trimming pared 5 bases from V and 6 bases from J, leaving 17 bases between. This CDR3 has 15 residues. DNA for the CDR3: TGTGCCAGCAGCCTCGCGGACCCACGGGGAAACATTCAGTACTTC. Amino acids: CASSLADPRGNIQYF.

The CDR3 bases are TGTGCCAGCTCACCAGGCCAGGGGGCTTTGAACACTGAAGCTTTCTTT. Its protein product is CASSPGQGALNTEAFF. The chain carries TRBV18 and TRBJ1-1; 8 nucleotides match TRBD1. Germline CDR1 is KGHSH and CDR2 is LQKENI. This CDR3 spans 16 amino acids. J gave up 0 bases and V 2 bases, and 5 bases lay outside the gene matches.

The chain carries TRBV27 and TRBJ1-1; 8 bases line up with TRBD1. Trimming cost V 6 bases and J 4 bases; bases outside gene matches: 10. CDR3 length: 15 amino acids. Germline CDR1 MNHEY, CDR2 SMNVEV (reference sequence). This CDR3 reads CASSTFGQGGTEAFF. The CDR3 DNA reads as TGTGCCAGCAGCACTTTCGGACAGGGTGGCACTGAAGCTTTCTTT.

V is TRBV10-3 and J is TRBJ1-5; perhaps TRBD1 as D (5 bases). The CDR3 runs 15 residues. CDR1 and CDR2 from the germline V gene are ENHRY and SYGVKD. V was clipped by 11 bases and J by 6 bases, with 23 bases between them. Written as DNA, the CDR3 is TGTGCCTTATCATCAGATGGGGGAGGCGGTCAGCCCCAGCATTTT. It encodes CALSSDGGGGQPQHF.

This clone was observed a few times. J is TRBJ1-5 and V is TRBV28; 8 bases are a match to TRBD1. V lost 3 bases and J lost 2; bases outside the gene matches: 9. This CDR3 contains 17 residues. Germline assignment: CDR1 MDHEN and CDR2 SYDVKM. Here the CDR3 reads CASSFGFSGQGNQPQHF. The CDR3 DNA reads as TGTGCCAGCAGTTTTGGATTTTCGGGACAGGGCAATCAGCCCCAGCATTTT.